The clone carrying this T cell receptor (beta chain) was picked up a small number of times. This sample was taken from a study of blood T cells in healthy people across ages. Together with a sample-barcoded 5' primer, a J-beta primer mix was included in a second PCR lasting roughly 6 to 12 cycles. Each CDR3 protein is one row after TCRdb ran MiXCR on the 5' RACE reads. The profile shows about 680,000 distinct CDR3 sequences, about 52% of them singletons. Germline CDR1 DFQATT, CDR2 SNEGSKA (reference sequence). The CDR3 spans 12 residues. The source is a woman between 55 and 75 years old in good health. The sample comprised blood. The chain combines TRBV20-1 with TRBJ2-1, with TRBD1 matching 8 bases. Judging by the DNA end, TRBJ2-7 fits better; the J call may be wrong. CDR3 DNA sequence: TGCAGTGCTAAAACAGGGGGTCTTGAGCAGTACTTC. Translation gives CSAKTGGLEQYF.